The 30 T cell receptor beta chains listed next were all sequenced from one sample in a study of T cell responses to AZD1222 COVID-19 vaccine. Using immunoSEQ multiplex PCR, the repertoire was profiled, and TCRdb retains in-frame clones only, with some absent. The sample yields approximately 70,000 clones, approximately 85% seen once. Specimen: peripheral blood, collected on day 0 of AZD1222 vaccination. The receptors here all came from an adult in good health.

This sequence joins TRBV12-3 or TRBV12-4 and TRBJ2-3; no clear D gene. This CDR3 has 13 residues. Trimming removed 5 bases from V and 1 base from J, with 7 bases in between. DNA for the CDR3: TGTGCCAGCAGTCTCTGGGGCACAGATACGCAGTATTTT. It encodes CASSLWGTDTQYF.

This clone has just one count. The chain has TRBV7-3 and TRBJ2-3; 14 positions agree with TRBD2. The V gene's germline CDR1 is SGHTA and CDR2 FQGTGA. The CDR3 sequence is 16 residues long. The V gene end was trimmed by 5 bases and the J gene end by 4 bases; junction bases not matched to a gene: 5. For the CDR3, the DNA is TGTGCCAGCAGCCCCGGACTAGCGGGGGGTGCAGATACGCAGTATTTT. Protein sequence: CASSPGLAGGADTQYF.

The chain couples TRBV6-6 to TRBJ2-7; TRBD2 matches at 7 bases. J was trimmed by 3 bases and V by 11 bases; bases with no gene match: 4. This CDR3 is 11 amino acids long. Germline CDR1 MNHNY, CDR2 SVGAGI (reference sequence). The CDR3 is CASRGDYEQYF. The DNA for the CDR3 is TGTGCCTCCCGGGGGGACTACGAGCAGTACTTC.

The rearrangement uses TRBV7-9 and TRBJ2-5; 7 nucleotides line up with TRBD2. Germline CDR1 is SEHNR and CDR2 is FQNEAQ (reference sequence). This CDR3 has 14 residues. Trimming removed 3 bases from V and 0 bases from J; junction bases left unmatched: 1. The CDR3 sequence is CASSFGGYQETQYF. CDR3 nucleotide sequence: TGTGCCAGCAGCTTCGGGGGGTACCAAGAGACCCAGTACTTC.

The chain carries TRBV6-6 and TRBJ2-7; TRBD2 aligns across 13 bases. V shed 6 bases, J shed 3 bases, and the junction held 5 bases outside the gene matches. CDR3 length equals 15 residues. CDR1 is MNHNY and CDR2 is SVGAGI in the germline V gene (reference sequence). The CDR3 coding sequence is TGTGCCAGCAGCACCCGGACTAGCGGGGGCTACGAGCAGTACTTC. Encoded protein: CASSTRTSGGYEQYF.

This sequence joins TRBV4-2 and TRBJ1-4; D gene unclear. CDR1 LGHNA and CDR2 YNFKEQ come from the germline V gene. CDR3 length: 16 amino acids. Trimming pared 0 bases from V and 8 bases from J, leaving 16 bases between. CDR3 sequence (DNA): TGTGCCAGCAGCCAAGATGGGAGCACAGTACGGGAAAAACTGTTTTTT. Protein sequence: CASSQDGSTVREKLFF.

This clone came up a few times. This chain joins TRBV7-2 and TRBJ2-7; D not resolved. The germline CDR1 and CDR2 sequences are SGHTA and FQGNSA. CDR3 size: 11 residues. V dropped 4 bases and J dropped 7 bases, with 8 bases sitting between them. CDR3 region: CASSYLGEQYF. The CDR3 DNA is TGTGCCAGCAGCTACCTCGGGGAGCAGTACTTC. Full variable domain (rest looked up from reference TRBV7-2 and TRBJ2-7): GAGVSQSPSNKVTEKGKDVELRCDPISGHTALYWYRQSLGQGLEFLIYFQGNSAPDKSGLPSDRFSAERTGGSVSTLTIQRTQQEDSAVYLCASSYLGEQYFGPGTRLTVT.

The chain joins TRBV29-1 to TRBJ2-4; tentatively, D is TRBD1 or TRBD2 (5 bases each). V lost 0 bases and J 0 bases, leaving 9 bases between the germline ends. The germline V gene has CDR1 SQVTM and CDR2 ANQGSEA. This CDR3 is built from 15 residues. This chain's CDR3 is CSVEDRDLAKNIQYF. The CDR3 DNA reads TGCAGCGTTGAAGACAGGGACCTAGCCAAAAACATTCAGTACTTC.

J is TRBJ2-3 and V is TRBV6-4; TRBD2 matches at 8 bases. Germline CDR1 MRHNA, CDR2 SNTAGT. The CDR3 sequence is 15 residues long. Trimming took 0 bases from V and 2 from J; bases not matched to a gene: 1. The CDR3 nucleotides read TGTGCCAGCAGTGACTCGCGGGGGGACACAGATACGCAGTATTTT. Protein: CASSDSRGDTDTQYF.

CDR3 amino acids: CATTGGPGFNYGYTF. For the CDR3, the DNA is TGTGCCACCACAGGGGGCCCCGGCTTTAACTATGGCTACACCTTC. This chain joins TRBV19 and TRBJ1-2, with 9 bases lining up with TRBD1. Germline loops: CDR1 LNHDA, CDR2 SQIVND (reference sequence). Trimming at V came to 10 bases and at J to 1 base, leaving 10 bases not matched to a gene. The CDR3 runs 15 residues.

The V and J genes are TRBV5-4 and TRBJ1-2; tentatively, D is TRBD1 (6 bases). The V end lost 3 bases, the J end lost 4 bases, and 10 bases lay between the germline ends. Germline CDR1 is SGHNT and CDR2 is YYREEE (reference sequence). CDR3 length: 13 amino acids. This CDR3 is CASSWTDSYGYTF. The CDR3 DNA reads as TGTGCCAGCAGCTGGACAGACAGCTATGGCTACACCTTC. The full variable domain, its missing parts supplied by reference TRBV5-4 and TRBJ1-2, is ETGVTQSPTHLIKTRGQQVTLRCSSQSGHNTVSWYQQALGQGPQFIFQYYREEENGRGNFPPRFSGLQFPNYSSELNVNALELDDSALYLCASSWTDSYGYTFGSGTRLTVV.

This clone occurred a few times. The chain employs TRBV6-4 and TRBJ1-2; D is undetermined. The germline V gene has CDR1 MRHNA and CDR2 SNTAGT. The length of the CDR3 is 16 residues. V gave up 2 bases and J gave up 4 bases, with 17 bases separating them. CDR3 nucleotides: TGTGCCAGCAGTGACAGGGTGCCCCCATCAGGCTATGGCTACACCTTC. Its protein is CASSDRVPPSGYGYTF.

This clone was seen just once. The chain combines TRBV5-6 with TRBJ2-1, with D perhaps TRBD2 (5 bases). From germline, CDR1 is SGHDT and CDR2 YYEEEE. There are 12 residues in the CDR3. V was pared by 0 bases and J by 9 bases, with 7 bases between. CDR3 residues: CASSLEEAEQFF. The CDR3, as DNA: TGTGCCAGCAGCTTGGAGGAGGCTGAGCAGTTCTTC.

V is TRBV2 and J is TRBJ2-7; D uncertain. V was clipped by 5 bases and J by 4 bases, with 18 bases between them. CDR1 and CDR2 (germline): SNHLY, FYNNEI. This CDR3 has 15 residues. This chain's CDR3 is CASSFTGPPTYEQYF. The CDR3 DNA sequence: TGTGCCAGCAGTTTTACCGGGCCCCCAACATACGAGCAGTACTTC.

CDR3 loop: CASSVSLGGGASYNEQFF. The CDR3 DNA follows: TGTGCCAGCAGCGTTAGTCTGGGCGGGGGGGCATCCTACAATGAGCAGTTCTTC. The chain is built from TRBV9 and TRBJ2-1, with 9 bases identical to TRBD2. Trimming cost V 2 bases and J 1 base; bases outside gene matches: 10. Germline V gene lookup returns CDR1 SGDLS and CDR2 YYNGEE. The CDR3 extends over 18 amino acids.

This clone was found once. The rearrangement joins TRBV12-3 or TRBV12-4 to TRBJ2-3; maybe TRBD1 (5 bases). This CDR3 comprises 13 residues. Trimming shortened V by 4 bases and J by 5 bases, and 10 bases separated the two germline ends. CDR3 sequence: CASSSKTGDTQYF. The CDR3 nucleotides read TGTGCCAGCAGTTCGAAAACAGGAGATACGCAGTATTTT.

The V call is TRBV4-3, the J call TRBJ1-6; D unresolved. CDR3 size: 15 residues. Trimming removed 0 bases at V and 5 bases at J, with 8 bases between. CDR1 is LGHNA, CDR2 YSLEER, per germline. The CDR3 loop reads CASSQDKTNNSPLHF. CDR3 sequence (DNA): TGCGCCAGCAGCCAAGATAAGACCAATAATTCACCCCTCCACTTT.

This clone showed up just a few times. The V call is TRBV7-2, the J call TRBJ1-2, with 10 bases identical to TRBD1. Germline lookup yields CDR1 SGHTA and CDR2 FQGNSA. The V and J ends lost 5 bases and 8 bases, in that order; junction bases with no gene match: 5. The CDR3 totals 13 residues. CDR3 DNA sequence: TGTGCCAGCAGCGCGGACAGGGGGAGAGGCTACACCTTC. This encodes CASSADRGRGYTF.

CDR3 sequence (DNA): TGTGCCAGCAGTGCGCGGATCAGGGGGCCCACAGATACGCAGTATTTT. Its translation is CASSARIRGPTDTQYF. V usage is TRBV6-1 and J usage is TRBJ2-3; the match to TRBD1 covers 8 bases. This CDR3 is built from 16 residues. Trimming removed 4 bases from V and 2 bases from J; junction bases left unmatched: 8. Germline V gene sequence: CDR1 MNHNS, CDR2 SASEGT.

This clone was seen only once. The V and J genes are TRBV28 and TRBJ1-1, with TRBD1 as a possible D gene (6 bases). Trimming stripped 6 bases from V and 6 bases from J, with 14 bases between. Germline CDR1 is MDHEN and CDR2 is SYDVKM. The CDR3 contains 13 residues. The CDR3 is CASRWRTEAEAFF. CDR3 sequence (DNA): TGTGCCAGCAGATGGAGGACAGAAGCTGAAGCTTTCTTT.

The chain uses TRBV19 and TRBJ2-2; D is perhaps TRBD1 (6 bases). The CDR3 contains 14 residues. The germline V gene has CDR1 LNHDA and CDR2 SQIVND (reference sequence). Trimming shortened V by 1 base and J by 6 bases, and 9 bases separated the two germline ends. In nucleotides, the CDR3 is TGTGCCAGTAGTATAGCCTCAGGGGCCGGGGAGCTGTTTTTT. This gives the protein CASSIASGAGELFF.

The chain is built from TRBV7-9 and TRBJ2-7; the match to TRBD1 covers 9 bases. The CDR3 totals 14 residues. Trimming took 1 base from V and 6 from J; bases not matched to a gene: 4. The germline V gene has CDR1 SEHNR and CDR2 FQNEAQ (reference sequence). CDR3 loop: CASSLGGQGGEQYF. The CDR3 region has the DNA TGTGCCAGCAGCTTAGGGGGACAGGGAGGCGAGCAGTACTTC.

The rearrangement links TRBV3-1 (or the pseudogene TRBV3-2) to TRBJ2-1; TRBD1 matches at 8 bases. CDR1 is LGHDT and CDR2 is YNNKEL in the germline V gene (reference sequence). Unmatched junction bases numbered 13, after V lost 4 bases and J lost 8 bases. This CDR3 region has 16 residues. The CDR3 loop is CASSPYPRTGLDEQFF. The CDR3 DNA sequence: TGTGCCAGCAGCCCTTACCCAAGGACAGGGTTGGATGAGCAGTTCTTC.

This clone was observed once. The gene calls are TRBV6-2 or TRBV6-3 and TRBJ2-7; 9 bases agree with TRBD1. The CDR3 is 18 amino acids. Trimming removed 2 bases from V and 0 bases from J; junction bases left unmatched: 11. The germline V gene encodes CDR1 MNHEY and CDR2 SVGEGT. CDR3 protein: CASSYTYGGQGFSYEQYF. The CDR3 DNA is TGTGCCAGCAGTTACACGTACGGGGGACAGGGTTTCTCCTACGAGCAGTACTTC.

The CDR3: CASSPTLSQPQHF. The DNA for the CDR3 is TGTGCCAGCAGTCCCACCCTCAGTCAGCCCCAGCATTTT. The J gene is TRBJ1-5, the V gene TRBV7-2; D remains ambiguous. Trimming stripped 6 bases from V and 6 bases from J, with 12 bases between. Germline V gives CDR1 SGHTA, CDR2 FQGNSA. The length of the CDR3 is 13 residues.

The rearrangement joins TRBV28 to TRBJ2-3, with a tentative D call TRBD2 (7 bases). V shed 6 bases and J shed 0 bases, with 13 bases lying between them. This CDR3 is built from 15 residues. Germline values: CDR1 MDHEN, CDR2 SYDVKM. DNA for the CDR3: TGTGCCAGCAGAGAGGGCGGGGGCAGCACAGATACGCAGTATTTT. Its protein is CASREGGGSTDTQYF.

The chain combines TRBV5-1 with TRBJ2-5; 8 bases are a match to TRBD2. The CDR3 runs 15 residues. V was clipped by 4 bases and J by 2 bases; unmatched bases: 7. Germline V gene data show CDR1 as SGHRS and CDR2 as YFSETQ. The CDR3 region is CASSQSGTRQETQYF. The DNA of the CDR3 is TGCGCCAGCAGCCAAAGTGGGACTAGGCAAGAGACCCAGTACTTC.

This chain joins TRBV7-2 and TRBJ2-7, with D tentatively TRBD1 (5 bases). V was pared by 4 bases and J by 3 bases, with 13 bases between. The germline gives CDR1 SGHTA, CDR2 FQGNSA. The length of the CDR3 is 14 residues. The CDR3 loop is CASSSTVPLYEQYF. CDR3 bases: TGTGCCAGCAGCTCGACAGTACCCCTCTACGAGCAGTACTTC.

DNA for the CDR3: TGTGCCAGTAGTATCCCAGGGCGCTATCAGCCCCAGCATTTT. It specifies CASSIPGRYQPQHF. This chain links TRBV19 with TRBJ1-5; D perhaps matches TRBD1 (5 bases). Germline V lookup: CDR1 LNHDA, CDR2 SQIVND (reference sequence). V shed 3 bases and J shed 5 bases, with 11 bases lying between them. The CDR3 has 14 residues.

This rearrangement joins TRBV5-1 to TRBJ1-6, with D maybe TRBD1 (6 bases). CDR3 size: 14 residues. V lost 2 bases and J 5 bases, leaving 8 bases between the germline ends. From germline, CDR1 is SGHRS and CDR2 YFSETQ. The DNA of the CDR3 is TGCGCCAGCAGCTTTGAGGGGGATAATTCACCCCTCCACTTT. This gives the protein CASSFEGDNSPLHF.